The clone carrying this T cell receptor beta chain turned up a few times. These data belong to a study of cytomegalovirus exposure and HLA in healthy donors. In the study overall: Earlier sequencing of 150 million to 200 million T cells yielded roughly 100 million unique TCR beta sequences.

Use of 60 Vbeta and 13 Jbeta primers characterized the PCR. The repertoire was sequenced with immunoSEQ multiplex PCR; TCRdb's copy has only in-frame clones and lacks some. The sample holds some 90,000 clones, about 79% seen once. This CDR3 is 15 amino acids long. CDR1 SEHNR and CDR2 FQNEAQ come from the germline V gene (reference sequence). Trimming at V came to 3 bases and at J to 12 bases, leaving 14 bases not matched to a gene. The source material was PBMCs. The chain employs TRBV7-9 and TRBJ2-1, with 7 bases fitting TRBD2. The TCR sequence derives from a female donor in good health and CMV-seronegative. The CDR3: CASSLSPRLALLQFF. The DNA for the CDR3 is TGTGCCAGCAGCTTGTCGCCAAGACTAGCCCTCTTGCAGTTCTTC.